Below are 6 T cell receptor beta chains sequenced from a single sample in a study of T cells in Graves' hyperthyroidism and ophthalmopathy (dated by TCRdb to the late 2010s). The protocol used for the library was multiplex PCR. TCRdb lists the instrument as Illumina HiSeq 2000. The TCR beta CDR3 regions were amplified from the RNA transcripts. The first round of RT-PCR for the TCR CDR3 was performed with the HTBI primer set and the Qiagen OneStep RT-PCR kit. The public reads were run again by TCRdb, first through fastp at Q25 and then through MiXCR, and only productive beta chains were kept. One record per CDR3 amino acid sequence lists the most common genes and DNA. The sample table contains more than 500,000 distinct CDR3 sequences; only one count was recorded for 15% to 20% of them. The ten largest account for approximately 30% of the sample. Sequencing was carried out using blood. The source of these receptors is a woman aged 25-40 years with Graves' ophthalmopathy.

The chain links TRBV4-1 to TRBJ1-1; 8 nucleotides align to TRBD1. Germline V gene data show CDR1 as MGHRA and CDR2 as YSYEKL. V lost 4 bases and J lost 4; bases outside the gene matches: 5. CDR3 length: 14 amino acids. The CDR3 nucleotides read TGCGCCAGCAGCCCCCAGGGGGCGGGCACTGAAGCTTTCTTT. Translating it yields CASSPQGAGTEAFF.

This rearrangement joins TRBV5-1 to TRBJ2-5, with 12 bases fitting TRBD2. The CDR3 sequence is 15 residues long. Germline V gene lookup returns CDR1 SGHRS and CDR2 YFSETQ. The V segment lost 2 bases and the J segment 7 bases; nucleotides outside the gene matches: 6. CDR3 region: CASSLLTSGSGTQYF. CDR3 nucleotides: TGCGCCAGCAGCTTATTGACTAGCGGGAGCGGGACCCAGTACTTC.

In its sample, this clonotype was seen many times. The chain couples TRBV12-3 or TRBV12-4 to TRBJ2-1; 7 bases map to TRBD1. The CDR3 runs 14 residues. After removal of 4 bases from V and 12 bases from J, the junction contained 12 bases not matched to a gene. DNA of the CDR3: TGTGCCAGCAGTTCGACTGGGACAGACGTTGCGCAGTTCTTC. This sequence encodes CASSSTGTDVAQFF.

As for this clonotype: This clone may be a read error of a much larger clone one base away. The V and J genes are TRBV30 and TRBJ2-3; no reliable D call. Trimming removed 6 bases at V and 3 bases at J, with 7 bases between. The CDR3 runs to 11 residues. CDR1 is GTSNPN, CDR2 SVGIG, per germline (reference sequence). This chain's CDR3 is CACERTDTQYF. Here the CDR3 DNA reads TGTGCCTGTGAAAGGACAGATACGCAGTATTTT. Supplemented by reference TRBV30 and TRBJ2-3, the full variable domain reads SQTIHQWPATLVQPVGSPLSLECTVEGTSNPNLYWYRQAAGRGLQLLFYSVGIGQISSEVPQNLSASRPQDRQFILSSKKLLLSDSGFYLCACERTDTQYFGPGTRLTVL.

This clonotype was seen at least ten times. The chain uses TRBV28 and TRBJ2-5; D may correspond to TRBD1 or TRBD2 (7 bases each). With 5 bases removed from V and 3 bases from J, the gap between germline ends came to 19 bases. The CDR3 totals 16 residues. Germline V gene data show CDR1 as MDHEN and CDR2 as SYDVKM. The CDR3 protein is CASSRGLRGGKETQYF. The CDR3, as DNA: TGTGCCAGCAGTCGAGGACTCAGGGGGGGCAAAGAGACCCAGTACTTC.

This chain connects TRBV2 to TRBJ1-4; a weak D match, TRBD1 (5 bases). V was trimmed by 9 bases and J by 4 bases, leaving 21 bases between them. In germline, CDR1 is SNHLY, CDR2 FYNNEI. CDR3 length equals 16 residues. DNA of the CDR3: TGTGCCAGTGAGGGAGGAGGGACCGGCCGTAATGAAAAACTGTTTTTT. Encoded protein: CASEGGGTGRNEKLFF.